This T cell receptor beta chain was found in a study of response to subunit inactivated influenza vaccine. Comment on this clonotype: Its antigen is as yet unknown. One junction end disagrees with the germline gene, perhaps due to a read error.

This CDR3 has 16 amino acids. The V gene's germline CDR1 is SSHAT and CDR2 FNYEAQ (reference sequence). In TCRdb, the RT-PCR reads were re-called with MiXCR into one record per CDR3 protein. Of under 750,000 distinct CDR3 sequences detected, approximately 12% appear once; the ten largest clones hold approximately 10%. Study-wide results and caveats: Every seasonal influenza vaccination brings in few new T cells, the authors suggested.

The chain carries TRBV7-7 and TRBJ2-5, with 11 bases aligning to TRBD2. The sample here was PBMCs from blood, taken on the day of vaccination. The receptor comes from a man aged 50 to 60 who received an inactivated influenza vaccine. The CDR3 region is CASSRITSGGSETQYF. The CDR3 coding sequence is TGTGCTAGCAGCCGGATAACTAGCGGGGGTTCAGAGACCCAGTACTTC.